One T cell receptor (beta chain) is described in this entry. This clonotype was seen more than once but under ten times. Its antigen specificity is not known. No quality values exist for individual bases; no much larger clone is one base distant. This entry comes from a study of blood T cells in healthy people across ages (dated by TCRdb to 2014 to 2015). For the wider study: In model experiments, roughly one uniquely barcoded TCR beta cDNA molecule per two T cells was captured by template switching. To track age-related changes in TCR beta repertoire diversity, the study relied on deep sequencing normalized with unique cDNA molecular identifiers. Four age groups were formed from the donors: young (average roughly 15 years), middle-aged (around 37), aged (under 70) and long-lived (more than 75). To avoid experimental bias, donors of different ages were randomly spread across the sequencing lanes. For two donors (one aged 18 to 30 and one aged 80 or older), the study analyzed two additional independent replicas of 1 million unique cDNA reads from the same blood draw.

Summary of the overall study and its limitations: Compared with the aged group, the long-lived group had more naive CD4+ T cells, fewer expanded clones and increased TCR diversity, a pattern suggesting age selection. Since profiling was done on bulk unsorted PBMCs, naive and antigen-experienced compartments could not be conclusively compared. As age increased, observed TCR beta diversity per million T cells dropped in a roughly linear way, and a significant reduction was already evident by age roughly 40. Estimates of total diversity from one million sequenced T cells were regarded as lower bounds and underestimates. A strong correlation was found between observed TCR beta diversity and the percentage of naive T cells measured by flow cytometry. The CMV infection status of donors was not known, potentially confounding age-related changes in expanded clonotypes.

Libraries were built with 5' RACE. The sample was run on an Illumina HiSeq 2500. A second PCR of about 6 to 12 cycles was run with a J-beta primer mix and a sample-barcoded 5' primer. A unique molecular identifier was introduced onto each TCR beta cDNA molecule by a template-switch 5' adaptor carrying 12 random nucleotides. Each sample yielded at least 3 million CDR3-containing paired-end reads. All of the RNA was converted into first-strand cDNA using the Mint cDNA synthesis kit, with a TRBC-specific oligonucleotide serving as the primer. All cDNA was treated with uracil-DNA glycosylase and then went through a first 18-cycle PCR with the universal primers M1SS and BC2_uni_R. The authors' pipeline ran thus. For normalization, 1 million high-quality reads were randomly selected from each sample, with every read carrying a distinct molecular identifier. Reads with shared molecular identifiers were discarded instead of being binned into consensus sequences. MiTCR, set to a Q25 quality threshold and the strictest error-elimination algorithm, was used for CDR3 identification, clonotype clustering and error correction. A nonparametric unseen species model with Euler transformation was used to estimate lower-bound total TCR beta diversity. The public reads were run again by TCRdb, first through fastp at Q25 and then through MiXCR, and only productive beta chains were kept. For every CDR3 protein sequence, its rows merge into one entry that carries the most common genes and DNA. TCRdb's processing, not the authors' own work, is the source of the V and J calls. A total of hundreds of thousands of distinct CDR3 sequences appear in this sample, 20% to 25% of them only once. Of the sample, 20% to 25% falls within the top ten clones.

Donors were 40 or so systemically healthy Caucasian individuals from Russia aged roughly 6 to 95 years. Ten milliliters of peripheral blood were collected from each donor into EDTA-treated Vacutainer tubes. PBMCs were isolated by Ficoll-Paque density-gradient centrifugation, with at least 6 million obtained per sample. Total RNA was extracted from PBMCs with Trizol reagent, with at least 5.5 micrograms obtained per sample. Naive CD45RAhigh/CD27high T cell percentages were measured by flow cytometry on a PBMC aliquot from every donor. Sequencing was done on a sample of blood. The clonotype originates from a man between 65 and 85 years old in good health.

Here the CDR3 is given as CASSQEDPGLAAYEQFF. The nucleotides read TGTGCCAGCAGCCAAGAGGATCCGGGACTAGCGGCCTATGAGCAGTTCTTC. The chain joins TRBV14 to TRBJ2-1, with 11 middle bases fitting TRBD2. In the germline V gene, CDR1 corresponds to SGHDN and CDR2 to FVKESK. V is cut back by 0 bases and J by 8 bases, with 9 bases in the junction unmatched. From cysteine to phenylalanine, the CDR3 is 17 amino acids long. Left in the record is the CDR3 DNA by itself, 51 bases read in frame from the first base.